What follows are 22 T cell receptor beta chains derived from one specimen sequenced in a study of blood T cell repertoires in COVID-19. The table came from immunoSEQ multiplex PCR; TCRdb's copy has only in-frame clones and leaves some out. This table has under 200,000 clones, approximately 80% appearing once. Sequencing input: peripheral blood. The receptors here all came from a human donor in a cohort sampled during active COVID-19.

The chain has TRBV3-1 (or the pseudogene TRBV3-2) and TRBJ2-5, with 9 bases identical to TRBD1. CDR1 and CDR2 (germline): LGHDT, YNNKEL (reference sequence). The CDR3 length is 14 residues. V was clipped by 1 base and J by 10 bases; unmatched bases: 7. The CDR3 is CASSQALTGGDQYF. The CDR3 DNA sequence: TGTGCCAGCAGCCAAGCGTTGACAGGGGGGGACCAGTACTTC.

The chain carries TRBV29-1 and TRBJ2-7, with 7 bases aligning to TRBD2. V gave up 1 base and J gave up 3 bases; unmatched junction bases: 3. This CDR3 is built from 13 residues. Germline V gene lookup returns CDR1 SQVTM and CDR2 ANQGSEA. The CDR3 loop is CSVEAGGHYEQYF. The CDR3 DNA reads TGCAGCGTTGAAGCGGGAGGCCACTACGAGCAGTACTTC.

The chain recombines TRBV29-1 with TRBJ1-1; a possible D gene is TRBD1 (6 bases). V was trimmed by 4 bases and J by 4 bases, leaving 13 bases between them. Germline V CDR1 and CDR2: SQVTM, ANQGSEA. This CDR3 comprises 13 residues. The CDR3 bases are TGCAGCGTTGGACAGGTTGTTGGCACTGAAGCTTTCTTT. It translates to CSVGQVVGTEAFF.

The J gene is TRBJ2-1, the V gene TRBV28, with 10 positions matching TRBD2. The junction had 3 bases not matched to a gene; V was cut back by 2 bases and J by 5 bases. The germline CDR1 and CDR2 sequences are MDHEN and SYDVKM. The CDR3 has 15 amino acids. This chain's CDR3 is CASSLGLAGDNEQFF. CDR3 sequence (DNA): TGTGCCAGCAGTTTAGGGCTAGCGGGGGACAATGAGCAGTTCTTC.

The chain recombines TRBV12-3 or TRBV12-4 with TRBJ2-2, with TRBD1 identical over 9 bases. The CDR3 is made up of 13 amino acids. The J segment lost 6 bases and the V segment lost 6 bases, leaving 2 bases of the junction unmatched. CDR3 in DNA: TGTGCCAGCAGGGGGACAGGGTCCGGGGAGCTGTTTTTT. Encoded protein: CASRGTGSGELFF.

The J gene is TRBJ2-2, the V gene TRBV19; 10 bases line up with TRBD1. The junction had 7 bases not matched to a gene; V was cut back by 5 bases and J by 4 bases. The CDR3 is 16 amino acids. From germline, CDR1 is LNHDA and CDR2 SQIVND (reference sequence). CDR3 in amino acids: CASSPTGQGFTGELFF. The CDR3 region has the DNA TGTGCCAGTAGTCCTACGGGACAGGGGTTCACCGGGGAGCTGTTTTTT. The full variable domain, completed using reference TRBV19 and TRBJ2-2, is DGGITQSPKYLFRKEGQNVTLSCEQNLNHDAMYWYRQDPGQGLRLIYYSQIVNDFQKGDIAEGYSVSREKKESFPLTVTSAQKNPTAFYLCASSPTGQGFTGELFFGEGSRLTVL.

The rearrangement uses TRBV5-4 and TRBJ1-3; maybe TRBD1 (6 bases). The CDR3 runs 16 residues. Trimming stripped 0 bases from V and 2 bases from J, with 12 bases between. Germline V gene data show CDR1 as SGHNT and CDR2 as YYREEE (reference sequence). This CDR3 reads CASSLGQGKTGNTIYF. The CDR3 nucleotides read TGTGCCAGCAGCTTGGGGCAGGGGAAAACTGGAAACACCATATATTTT.

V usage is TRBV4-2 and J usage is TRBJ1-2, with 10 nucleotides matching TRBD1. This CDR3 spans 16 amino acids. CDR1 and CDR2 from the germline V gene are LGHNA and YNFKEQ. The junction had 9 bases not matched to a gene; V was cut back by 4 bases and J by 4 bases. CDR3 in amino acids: CASSPRPGQGTYGYTF. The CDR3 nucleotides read TGTGCCAGCAGCCCCCGACCGGGACAGGGGACCTATGGCTACACCTTC.

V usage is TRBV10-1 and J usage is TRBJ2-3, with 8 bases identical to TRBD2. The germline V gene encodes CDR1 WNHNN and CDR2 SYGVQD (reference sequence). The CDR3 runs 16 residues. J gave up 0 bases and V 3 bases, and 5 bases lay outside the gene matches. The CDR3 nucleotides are TGCGCCAGCAGTGACCGGACTAGCCCCAGCACAGATACGCAGTATTTT. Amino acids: CASSDRTSPSTDTQYF.

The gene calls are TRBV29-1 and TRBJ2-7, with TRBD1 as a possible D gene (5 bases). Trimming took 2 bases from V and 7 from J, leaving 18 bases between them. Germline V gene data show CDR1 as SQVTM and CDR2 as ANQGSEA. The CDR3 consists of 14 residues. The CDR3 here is CSVERGSSPREQYF. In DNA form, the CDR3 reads TGCAGCGTTGAAAGGGGCTCCTCCCCTCGGGAGCAGTACTTC.

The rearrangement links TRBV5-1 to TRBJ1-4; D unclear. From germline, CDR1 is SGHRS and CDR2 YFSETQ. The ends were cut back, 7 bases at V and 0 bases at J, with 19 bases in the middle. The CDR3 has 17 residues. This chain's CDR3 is CASRPERGVATNEKLFF. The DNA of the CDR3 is TGCGCCAGCCGGCCCGAAAGAGGAGTTGCAACTAATGAAAAACTGTTTTTT.

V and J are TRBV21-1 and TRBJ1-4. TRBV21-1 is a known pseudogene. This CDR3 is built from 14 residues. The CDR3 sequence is CASTWTETNEKLFF. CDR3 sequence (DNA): TGTGCCAGCACTTGGACTGAAACTAATGAAAAACTGTTTTTT.

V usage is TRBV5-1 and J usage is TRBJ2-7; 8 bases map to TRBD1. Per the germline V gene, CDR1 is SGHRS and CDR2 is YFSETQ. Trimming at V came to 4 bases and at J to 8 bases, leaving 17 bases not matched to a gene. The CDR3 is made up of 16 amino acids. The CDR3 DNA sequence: TGCGCCAGCAGCCCGACAGGGGTCAGACGTTTGATGAAGCAGTACTTC. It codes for CASSPTGVRRLMKQYF. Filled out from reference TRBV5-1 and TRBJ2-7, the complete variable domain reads KAGVTQTPRYLIKTRGQQVTLSCSPISGHRSVSWYQQTPGQGLQFLFEYFSETQRNKGNFPGRFSGRQFSNSRSEMNVSTLELGDSALYLCASSPTGVRRLMKQYFGPGTRLTVT.

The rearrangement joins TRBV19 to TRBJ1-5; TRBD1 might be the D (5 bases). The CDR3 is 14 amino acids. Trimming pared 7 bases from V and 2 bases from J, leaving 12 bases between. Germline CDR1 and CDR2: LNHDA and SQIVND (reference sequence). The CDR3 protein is CASMRRGGNQPQHF. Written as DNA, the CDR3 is TGTGCCAGTATGAGGAGGGGAGGCAATCAGCCCCAGCATTTT.

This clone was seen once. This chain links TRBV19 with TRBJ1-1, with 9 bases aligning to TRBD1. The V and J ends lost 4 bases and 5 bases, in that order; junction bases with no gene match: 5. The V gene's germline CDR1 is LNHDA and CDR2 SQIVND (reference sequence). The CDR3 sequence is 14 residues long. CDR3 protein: CASSTGTGRTEAFF. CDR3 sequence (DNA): TGTGCCAGTAGTACTGGGACAGGGCGAACTGAAGCTTTCTTT.

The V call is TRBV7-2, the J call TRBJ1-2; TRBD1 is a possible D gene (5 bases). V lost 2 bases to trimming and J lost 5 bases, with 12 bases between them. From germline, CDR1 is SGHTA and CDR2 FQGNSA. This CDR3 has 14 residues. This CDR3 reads CASSLKEGLYGYTF. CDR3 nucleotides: TGTGCCAGCAGCTTAAAGGAGGGGTTGTATGGCTACACCTTC.

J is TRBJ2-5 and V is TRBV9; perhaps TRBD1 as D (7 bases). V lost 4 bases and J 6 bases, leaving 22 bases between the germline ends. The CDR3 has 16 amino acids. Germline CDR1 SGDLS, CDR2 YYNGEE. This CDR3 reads CASSPQQGWGGQTQYF. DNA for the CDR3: TGTGCCAGCAGCCCCCAACAGGGGTGGGGAGGTCAGACCCAGTACTTC.

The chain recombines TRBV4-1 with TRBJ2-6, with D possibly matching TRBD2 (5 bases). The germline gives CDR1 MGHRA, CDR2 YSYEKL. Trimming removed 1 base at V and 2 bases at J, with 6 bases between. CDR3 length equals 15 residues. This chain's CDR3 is CASSQAGTGANVLTF. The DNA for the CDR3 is TGCGCCAGCAGCCAAGCGGGGACTGGGGCCAACGTCCTGACTTTC.

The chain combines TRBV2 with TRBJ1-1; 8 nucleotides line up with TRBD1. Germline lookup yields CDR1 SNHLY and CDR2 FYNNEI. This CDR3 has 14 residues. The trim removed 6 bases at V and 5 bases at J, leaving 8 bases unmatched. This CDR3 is CASSGRQGRTEAFF. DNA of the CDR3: TGTGCCAGCAGCGGAAGACAGGGGCGGACTGAAGCTTTCTTT. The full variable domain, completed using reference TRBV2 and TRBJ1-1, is EPEVTQTPSHQVTQMGQEVILRCVPISNHLYFYWYRQILGQKVEFLVSFYNNEISEKSEIFDDQFSVERPDGSNFTLKIRSTKLEDSAMYFCASSGRQGRTEAFFGQGTRLTVV.

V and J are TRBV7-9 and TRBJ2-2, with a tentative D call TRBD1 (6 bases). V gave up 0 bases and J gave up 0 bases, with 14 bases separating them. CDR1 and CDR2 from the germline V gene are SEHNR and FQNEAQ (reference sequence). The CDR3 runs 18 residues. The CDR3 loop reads CASSLAPTGPSNTGELFF. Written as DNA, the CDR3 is TGTGCCAGCAGCTTAGCTCCGACAGGTCCTTCGAACACCGGGGAGCTGTTTTTT. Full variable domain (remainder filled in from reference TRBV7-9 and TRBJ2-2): DTGVSQNPRHKITKRGQNVTFRCDPISEHNRLYWYRQTLGQGPEFLTYFQNEAQLEKSRLLSDRFSAERPKGSFSTLEIQRTEQGDSAMYLCASSLAPTGPSNTGELFFGEGSRLTVL.

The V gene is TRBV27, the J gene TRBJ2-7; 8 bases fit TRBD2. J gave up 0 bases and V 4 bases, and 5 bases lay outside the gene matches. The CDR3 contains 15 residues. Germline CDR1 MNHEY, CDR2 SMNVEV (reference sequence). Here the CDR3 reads CASSWTSSYSYEQYF. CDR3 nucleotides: TGTGCCAGCAGTTGGACTAGCTCCTACTCCTACGAGCAGTACTTC.

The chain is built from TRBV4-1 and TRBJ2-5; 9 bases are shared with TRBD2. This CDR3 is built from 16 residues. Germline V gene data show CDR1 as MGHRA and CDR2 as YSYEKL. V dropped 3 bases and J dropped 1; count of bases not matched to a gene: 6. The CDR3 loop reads CASSHPRRGGQETQYF. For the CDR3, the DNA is TGCGCCAGCAGCCACCCTAGGCGGGGGGGCCAAGAGACCCAGTACTTC.